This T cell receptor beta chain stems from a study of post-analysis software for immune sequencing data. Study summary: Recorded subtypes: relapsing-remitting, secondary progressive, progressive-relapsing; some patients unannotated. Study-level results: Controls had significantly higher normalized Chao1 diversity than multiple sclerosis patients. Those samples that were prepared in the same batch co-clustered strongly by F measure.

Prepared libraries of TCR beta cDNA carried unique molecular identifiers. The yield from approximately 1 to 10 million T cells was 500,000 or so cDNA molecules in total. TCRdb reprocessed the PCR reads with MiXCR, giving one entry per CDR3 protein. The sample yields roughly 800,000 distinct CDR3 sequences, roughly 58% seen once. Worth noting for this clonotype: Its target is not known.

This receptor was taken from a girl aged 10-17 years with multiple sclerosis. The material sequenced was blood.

The CDR3 DNA sequence: TGCAGCGTTGTGTCGGGGCAAGAGACCCAGTTCTTC. It codes for CSVVSGQETQFF. The genes are TRBV29-1 and TRBJ2-1, with D perhaps given as TRBD1 or TRBD2 (5 bases each). Germline V gene lookup returns CDR1 SQVTM and CDR2 ANQGSEA. This CDR3 spans 12 amino acids. Trimming removed 4 bases at V and 13 bases at J, with 17 bases between.